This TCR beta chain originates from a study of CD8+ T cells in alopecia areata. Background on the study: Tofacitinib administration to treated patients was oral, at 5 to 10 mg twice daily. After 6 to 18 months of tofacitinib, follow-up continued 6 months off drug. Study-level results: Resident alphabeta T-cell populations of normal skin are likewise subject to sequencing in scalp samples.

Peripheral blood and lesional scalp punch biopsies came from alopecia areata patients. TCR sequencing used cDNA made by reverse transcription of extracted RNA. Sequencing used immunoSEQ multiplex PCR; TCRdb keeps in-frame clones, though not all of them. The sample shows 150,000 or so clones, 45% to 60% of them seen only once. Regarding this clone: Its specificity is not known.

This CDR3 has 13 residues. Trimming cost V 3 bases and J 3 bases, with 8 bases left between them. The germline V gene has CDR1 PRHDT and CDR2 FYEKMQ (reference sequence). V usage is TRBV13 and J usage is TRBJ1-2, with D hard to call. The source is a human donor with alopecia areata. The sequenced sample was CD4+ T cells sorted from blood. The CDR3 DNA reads TGTGCCAGCAGCTTCTACAGAGACTATGGCTACACCTTC. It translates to CASSFYRDYGYTF.